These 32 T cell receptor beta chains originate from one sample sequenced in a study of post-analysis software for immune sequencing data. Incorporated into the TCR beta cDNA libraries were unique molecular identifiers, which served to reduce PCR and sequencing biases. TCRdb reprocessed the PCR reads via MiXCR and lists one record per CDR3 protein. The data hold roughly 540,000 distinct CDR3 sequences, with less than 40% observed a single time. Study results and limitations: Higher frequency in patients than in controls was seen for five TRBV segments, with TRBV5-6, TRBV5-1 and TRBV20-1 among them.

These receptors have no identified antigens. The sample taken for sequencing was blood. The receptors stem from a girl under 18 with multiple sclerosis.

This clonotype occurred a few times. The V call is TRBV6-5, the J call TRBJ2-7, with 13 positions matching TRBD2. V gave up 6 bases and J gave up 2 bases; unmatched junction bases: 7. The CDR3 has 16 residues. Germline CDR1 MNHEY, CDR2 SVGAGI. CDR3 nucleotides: TGTGCCAGCAGACAGGCGGGGACTAGCGGGGCCTACGAGCAGTACTTC. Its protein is CASRQAGTSGAYEQYF.

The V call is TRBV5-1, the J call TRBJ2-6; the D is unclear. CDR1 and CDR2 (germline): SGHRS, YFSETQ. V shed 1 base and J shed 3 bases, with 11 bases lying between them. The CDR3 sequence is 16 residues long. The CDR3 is CASSLIGNGGANVLTF. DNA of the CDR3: TGCGCCAGCAGCTTGATAGGGAACGGTGGGGCCAACGTCCTGACTTTC.

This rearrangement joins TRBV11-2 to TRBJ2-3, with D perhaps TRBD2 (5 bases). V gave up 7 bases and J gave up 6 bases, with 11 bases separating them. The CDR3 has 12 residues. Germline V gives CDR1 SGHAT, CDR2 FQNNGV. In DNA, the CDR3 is TGTGCCAGCATGACTACACGGGATACGCAGTATTTT. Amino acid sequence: CASMTTRDTQYF.

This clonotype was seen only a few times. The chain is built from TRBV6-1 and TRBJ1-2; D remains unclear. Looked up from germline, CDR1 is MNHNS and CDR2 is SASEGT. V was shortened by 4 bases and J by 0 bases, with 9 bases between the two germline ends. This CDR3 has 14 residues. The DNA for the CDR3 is TGTGCCAGCAGTGGACTGCCACCTAACTATGGCTACACCTTC. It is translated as CASSGLPPNYGYTF.

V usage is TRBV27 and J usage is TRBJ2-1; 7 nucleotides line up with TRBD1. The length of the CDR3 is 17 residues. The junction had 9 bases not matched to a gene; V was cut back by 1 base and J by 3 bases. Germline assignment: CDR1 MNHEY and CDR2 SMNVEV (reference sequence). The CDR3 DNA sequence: TGTGCCAGCAGTTTATACCAGGGGGTTGTAGGCTACAATGAGCAGTTCTTC. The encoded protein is CASSLYQGVVGYNEQFF.

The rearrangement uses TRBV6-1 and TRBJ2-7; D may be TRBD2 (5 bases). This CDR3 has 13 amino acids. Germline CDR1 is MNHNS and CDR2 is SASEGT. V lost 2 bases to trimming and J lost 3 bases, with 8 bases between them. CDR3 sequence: CASSEPAGYEQYF. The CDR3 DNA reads TGTGCCAGCAGTGAACCGGCGGGCTACGAGCAGTACTTC.

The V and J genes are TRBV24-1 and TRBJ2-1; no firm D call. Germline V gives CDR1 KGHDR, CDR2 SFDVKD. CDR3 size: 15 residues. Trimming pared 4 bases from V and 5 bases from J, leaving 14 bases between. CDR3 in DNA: TGTGCCACCAGTGACCCCTCTGGGCGGAACAATGAGCAGTTCTTC. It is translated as CATSDPSGRNNEQFF.

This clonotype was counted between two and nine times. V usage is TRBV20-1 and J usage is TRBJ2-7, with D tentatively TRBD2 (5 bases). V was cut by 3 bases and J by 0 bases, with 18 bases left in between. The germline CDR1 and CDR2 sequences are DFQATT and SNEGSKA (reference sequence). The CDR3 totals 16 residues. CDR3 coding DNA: TGCAGTGCTAGGCTTCTAGCACGACTCGACTCCTACGAGCAGTACTTC. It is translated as CSARLLARLDSYEQYF.

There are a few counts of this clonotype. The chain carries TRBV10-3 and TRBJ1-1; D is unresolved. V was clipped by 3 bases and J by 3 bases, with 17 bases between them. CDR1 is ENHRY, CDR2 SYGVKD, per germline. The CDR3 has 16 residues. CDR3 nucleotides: TGTGCCATCAGTGAACCCGTTTTTGGGAGGGACACTGAAGCTTTCTTT. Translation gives CAISEPVFGRDTEAFF.

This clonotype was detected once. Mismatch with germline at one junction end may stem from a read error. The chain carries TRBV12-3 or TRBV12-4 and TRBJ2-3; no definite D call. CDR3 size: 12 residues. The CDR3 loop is CTSSFNHDTQYF. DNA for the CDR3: TGTACCAGCAGCTTTAACCATGATACGCAGTATTTT.

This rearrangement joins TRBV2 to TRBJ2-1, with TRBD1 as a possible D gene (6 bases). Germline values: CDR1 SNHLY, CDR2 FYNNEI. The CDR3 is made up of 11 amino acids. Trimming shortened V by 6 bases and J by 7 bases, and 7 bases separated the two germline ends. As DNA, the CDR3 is TGTGCCAGCAGAGACAGGAATGAGCAGTTCTTC. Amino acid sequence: CASRDRNEQFF.

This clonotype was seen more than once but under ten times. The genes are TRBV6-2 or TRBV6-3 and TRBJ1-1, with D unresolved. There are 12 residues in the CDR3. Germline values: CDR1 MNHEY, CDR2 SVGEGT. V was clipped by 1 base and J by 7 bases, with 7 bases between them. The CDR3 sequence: CASSYFAVEAFF. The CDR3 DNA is TGTGCCAGCAGTTACTTTGCAGTTGAAGCTTTCTTT.

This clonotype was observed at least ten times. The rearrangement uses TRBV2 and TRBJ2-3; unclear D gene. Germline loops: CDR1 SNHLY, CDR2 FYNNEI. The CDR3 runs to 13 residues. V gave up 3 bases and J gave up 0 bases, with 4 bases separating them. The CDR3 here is CASSDGSTDTQYF. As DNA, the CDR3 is TGTGCCAGCAGTGACGGAAGCACAGATACGCAGTATTTT.

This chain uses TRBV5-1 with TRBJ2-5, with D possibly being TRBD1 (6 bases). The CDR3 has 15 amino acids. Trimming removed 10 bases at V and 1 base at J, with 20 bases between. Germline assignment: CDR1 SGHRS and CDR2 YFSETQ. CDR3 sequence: CAGGTGDRTQETQYF. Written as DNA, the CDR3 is TGCGCCGGCGGAACCGGTGACAGGACCCAAGAGACCCAGTACTTC.

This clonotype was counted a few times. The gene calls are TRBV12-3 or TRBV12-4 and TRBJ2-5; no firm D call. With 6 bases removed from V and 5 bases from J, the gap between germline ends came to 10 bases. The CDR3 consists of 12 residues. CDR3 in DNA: TGTGCCAGCAGCCGGTCCCGTGAGACCCAGTACTTC. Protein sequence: CASSRSRETQYF.

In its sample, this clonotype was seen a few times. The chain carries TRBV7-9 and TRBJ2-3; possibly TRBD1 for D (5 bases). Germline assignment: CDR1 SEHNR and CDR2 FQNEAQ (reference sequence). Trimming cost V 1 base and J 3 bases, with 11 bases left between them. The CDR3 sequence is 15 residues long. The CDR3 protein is CASSLVVRATDTQYF. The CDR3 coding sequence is TGTGCCAGCAGCTTAGTGGTCAGGGCGACAGATACGCAGTATTTT.

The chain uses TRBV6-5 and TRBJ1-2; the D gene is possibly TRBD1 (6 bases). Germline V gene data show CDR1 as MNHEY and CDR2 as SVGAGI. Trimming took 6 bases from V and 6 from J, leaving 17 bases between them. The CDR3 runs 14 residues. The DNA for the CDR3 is TGTGCCAGCAGCCCAAGACAGGTTCGGGATGGCTACACCTTC. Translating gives CASSPRQVRDGYTF.

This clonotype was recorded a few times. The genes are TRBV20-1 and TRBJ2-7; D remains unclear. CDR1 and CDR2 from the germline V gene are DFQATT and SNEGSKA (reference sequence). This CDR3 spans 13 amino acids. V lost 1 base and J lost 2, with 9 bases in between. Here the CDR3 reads CSARGRKTYEQYF. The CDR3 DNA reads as TGCAGTGCTAGAGGACGGAAGACCTACGAGCAGTACTTC.

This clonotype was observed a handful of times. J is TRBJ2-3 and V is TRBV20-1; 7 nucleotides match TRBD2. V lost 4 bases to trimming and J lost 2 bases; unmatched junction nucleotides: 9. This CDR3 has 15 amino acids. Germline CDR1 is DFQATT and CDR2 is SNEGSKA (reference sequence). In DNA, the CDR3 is TGCAGTGCTAACGGGGCGGGGGTACTCACAGATACGCAGTATTTT. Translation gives CSANGAGVLTDTQYF.

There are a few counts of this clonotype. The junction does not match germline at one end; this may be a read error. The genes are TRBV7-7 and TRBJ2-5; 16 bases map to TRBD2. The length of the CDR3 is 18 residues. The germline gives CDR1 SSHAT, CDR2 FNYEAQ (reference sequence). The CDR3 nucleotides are TGTGCTAGCAGCCCGGGACTAGCGGGGGGGCCCATCGGAGAGACCCAGTACTTC. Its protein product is CASSPGLAGGPIGETQYF.

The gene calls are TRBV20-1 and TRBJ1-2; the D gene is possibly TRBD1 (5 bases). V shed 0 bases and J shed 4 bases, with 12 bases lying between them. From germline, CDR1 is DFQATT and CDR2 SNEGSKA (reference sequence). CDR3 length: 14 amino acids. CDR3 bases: TGCAGTGCTAGAGACGGGAGGGGCTCCTATGGCTACACCTTC. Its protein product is CSARDGRGSYGYTF.

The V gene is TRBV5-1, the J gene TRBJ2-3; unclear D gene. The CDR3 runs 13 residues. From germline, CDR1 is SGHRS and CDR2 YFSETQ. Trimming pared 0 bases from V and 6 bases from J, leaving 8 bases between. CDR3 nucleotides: TGCGCCAGCAGCTTGGAGGGTATGGATACGCAGTATTTT. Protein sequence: CASSLEGMDTQYF.

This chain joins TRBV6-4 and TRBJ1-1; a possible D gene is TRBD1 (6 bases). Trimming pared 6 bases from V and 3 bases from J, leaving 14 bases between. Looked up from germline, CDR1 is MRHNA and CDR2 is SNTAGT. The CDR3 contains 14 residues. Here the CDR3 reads CASSVTGGHTEAFF. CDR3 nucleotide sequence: TGTGCCAGCAGCGTCACCGGGGGCCACACTGAAGCTTTCTTT.

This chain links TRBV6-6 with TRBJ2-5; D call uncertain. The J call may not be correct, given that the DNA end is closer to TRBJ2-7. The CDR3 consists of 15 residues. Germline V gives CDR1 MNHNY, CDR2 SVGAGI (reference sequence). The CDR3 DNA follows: TGTGCCAGCAGTTACCCCTCGGACGCAGCCTACGAGCAGTACTTC. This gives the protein CASSYPSDAAYEQYF.

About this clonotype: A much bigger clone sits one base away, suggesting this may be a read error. CDR3 DNA: TGCAGCGTCCCTAACAGGGGCCCCTACAATGAGCAGTTCTTC. Translated: CSVPNRGPYNEQFF. The chain is built from TRBV29-1 and TRBJ2-1; 7 bases align to TRBD1. Losses at the gene ends were 6 bases for V and 2 bases for J; bases not matched to a gene: 7. Germline-derived CDR1 and CDR2 are SQVTM and ANQGSEA. The CDR3 covers 14 residues.

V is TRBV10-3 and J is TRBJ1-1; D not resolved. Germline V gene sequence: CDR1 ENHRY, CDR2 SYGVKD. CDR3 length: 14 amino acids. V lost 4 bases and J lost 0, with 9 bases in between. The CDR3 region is CAISVGFLNTEAFF. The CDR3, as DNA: TGTGCCATCAGTGTGGGGTTTTTGAACACTGAAGCTTTCTTT.

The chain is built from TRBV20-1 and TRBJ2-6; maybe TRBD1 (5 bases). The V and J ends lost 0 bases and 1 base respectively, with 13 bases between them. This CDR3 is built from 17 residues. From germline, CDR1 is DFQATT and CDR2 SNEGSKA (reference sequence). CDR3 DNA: TGCAGTGCTAGAGATCTCGGGCAGGGTTCTGGGGCCAACGTCCTGACTTTC. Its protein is CSARDLGQGSGANVLTF.

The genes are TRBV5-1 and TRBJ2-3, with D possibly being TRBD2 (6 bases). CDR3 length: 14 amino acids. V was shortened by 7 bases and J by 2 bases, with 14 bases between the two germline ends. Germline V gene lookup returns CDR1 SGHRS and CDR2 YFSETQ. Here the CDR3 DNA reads TGCGCCAGCGCGGCGGGACTTTCCACAGATACGCAGTATTTT. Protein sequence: CASAAGLSTDTQYF.

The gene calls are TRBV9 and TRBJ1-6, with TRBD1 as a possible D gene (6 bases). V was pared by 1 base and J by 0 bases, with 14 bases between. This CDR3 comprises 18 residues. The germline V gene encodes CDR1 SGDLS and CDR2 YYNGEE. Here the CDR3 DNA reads TGTGCCAGCAGCGTACGGGACACTCGTTTCTCCTATAATTCACCCCTCCACTTT. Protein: CASSVRDTRFSYNSPLHF.

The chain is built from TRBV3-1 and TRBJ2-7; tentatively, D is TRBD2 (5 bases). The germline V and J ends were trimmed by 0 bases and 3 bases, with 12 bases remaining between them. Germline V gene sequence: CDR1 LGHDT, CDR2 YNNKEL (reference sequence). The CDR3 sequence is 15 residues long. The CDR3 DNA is TGTGCCAGCAGCCAAGACACAAGGACTTTCTACGAGCAGTACTTC. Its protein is CASSQDTRTFYEQYF.

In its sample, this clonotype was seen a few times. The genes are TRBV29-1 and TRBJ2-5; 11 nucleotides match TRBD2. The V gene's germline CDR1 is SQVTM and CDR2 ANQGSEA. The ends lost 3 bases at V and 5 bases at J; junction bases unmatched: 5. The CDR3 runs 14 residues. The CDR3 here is CSVDGLAGFETQYF. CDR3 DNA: TGCAGCGTTGATGGACTAGCGGGTTTCGAGACCCAGTACTTC.

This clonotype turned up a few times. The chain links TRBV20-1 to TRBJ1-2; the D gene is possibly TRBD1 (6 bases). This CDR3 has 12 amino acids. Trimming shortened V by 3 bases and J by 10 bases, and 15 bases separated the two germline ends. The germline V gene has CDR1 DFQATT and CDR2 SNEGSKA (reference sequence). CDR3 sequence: CSASGGEVDYTF. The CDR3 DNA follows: TGCAGTGCTAGCGGGGGCGAGGTGGACTACACCTTC.